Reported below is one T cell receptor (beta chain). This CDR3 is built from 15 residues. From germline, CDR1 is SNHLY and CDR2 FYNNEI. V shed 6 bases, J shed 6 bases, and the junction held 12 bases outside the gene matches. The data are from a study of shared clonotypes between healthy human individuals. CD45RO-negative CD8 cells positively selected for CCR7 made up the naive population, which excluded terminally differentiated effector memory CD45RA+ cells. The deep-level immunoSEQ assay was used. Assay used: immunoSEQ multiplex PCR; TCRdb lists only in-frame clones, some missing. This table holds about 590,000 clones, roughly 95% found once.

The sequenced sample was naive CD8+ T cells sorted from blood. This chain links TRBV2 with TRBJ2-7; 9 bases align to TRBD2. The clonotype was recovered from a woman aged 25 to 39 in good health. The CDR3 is CASRGKELAGREQYF. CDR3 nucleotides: TGTGCCAGCAGGGGTAAGGAACTAGCGGGTCGCGAGCAGTACTTC.